This T cell receptor (beta chain) was retrieved from a study of cytomegalovirus exposure and HLA in healthy donors. Primers for the PCR totalled 60 Vbeta and 13 Jbeta. Repertoires were generated with immunoSEQ multiplex PCR, while TCRdb's copy carries only in-frame clones and drops some. The sample records approximately 110,000 clones, approximately 80% being singletons. The V end was cut by 5 bases, the J end by 4 bases, with 20 bases between. CDR3 length: 16 amino acids. CDR1 and CDR2 from the germline V gene are SGHAT and FQNNGV. The chain employs TRBV11-2 and TRBJ1-1; D is unresolved. The source material was PBMCs. The source is a young woman in good health and CMV-seronegative. The CDR3 DNA is TGTGCCAGCAGCAGCCGGGAACTCACGGCGGGCACTGAAGCTTTCTTT. It is translated as CASSSRELTAGTEAFF.